The entry below describes one TCR beta chain. Amplified material comprised TCR beta CDR3 regions derived from RNA transcripts. Second-round multiplex PCR followed a first-round RT-PCR using HTBI primers. TCRdb re-analysed the multiplex PCR reads in MiXCR, keeping a single row per CDR3 protein. The table shows about 550,000 distinct CDR3 sequences, with less than 40% occurring only once. The sample belongs to a study of Graves' ophthalmopathy and Graves' hyperthyroidism. Looking at the study overall: No ophthalmopathy within 18 months of follow-up signified stable hyperthyroidism.

The CDR3 has 11 amino acids. The germline gives CDR1 ENHRY, CDR2 SYGVKD. Trimming stripped 10 bases from V and 6 bases from J, with 12 bases between. The clonotype comes from an adult man with Graves' hyperthyroidism. The chain recombines TRBV10-3 with TRBJ1-2; D uncertain. Sequencing input: peripheral blood or thyroid tissue (not recorded which). CDR3 sequence: CATPGLHGYTF. As DNA, the CDR3 is TGTGCCACGCCCGGGTTGCATGGCTACACCTTC.